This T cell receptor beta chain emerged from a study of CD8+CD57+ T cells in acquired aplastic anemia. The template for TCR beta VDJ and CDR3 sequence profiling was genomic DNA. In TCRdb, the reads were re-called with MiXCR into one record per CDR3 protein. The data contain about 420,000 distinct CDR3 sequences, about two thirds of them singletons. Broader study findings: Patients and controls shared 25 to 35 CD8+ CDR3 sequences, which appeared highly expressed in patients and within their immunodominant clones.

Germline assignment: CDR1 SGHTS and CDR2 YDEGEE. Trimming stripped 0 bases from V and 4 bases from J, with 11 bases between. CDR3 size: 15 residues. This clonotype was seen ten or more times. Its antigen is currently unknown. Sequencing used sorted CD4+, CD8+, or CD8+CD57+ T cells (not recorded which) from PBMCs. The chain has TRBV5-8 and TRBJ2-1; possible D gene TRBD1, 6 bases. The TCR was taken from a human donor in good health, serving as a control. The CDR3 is CASSLAAGVYNEQFF. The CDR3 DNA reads TGTGCCAGCAGCTTGGCTGCAGGGGTTTACAATGAGCAGTTCTTC. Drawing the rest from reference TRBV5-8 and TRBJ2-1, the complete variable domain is EAGVTQSPTHLIKTRGQQATLRCSPISGHTSVYWYQQALGLGLQFLLWYDEGEERNRGNFPPRFSGRQFPNYSSELNVNALELEDSALYLCASSLAAGVYNEQFFGPGTRLTVL.